The subject of this entry is one T cell receptor beta chain. This sample was taken from a study of blood T cell repertoires in COVID-19. Assay used: immunoSEQ multiplex PCR; TCRdb lists only in-frame clones, some missing. The table lists some 95,000 clones, around 93% of them singletons. CDR1 and CDR2 (germline): MGHDK, SYGVNS. The length of the CDR3 is 14 residues. Trimming left V 4 bases short and J 3 bases short, with 13 bases between. Material for sequencing was peripheral blood. The chain recombines TRBV25-1 with TRBJ2-7, with D possibly matching TRBD2 (6 bases). The sequence came from a human donor with active COVID-19. The donor label of this sample is uncertain. The CDR3 nucleotides are TGTGCCAGCAGTGTACCGGGGGAAAACTACGAGCAGTACTTC. Translation gives CASSVPGENYEQYF.